These 10 T cell receptor beta chains share one sample of origin, sequenced in a study of patients and donors after allogeneic stem cell transplantation. One entry per CDR3 protein, called by TCRdb with MiXCR from the RT-PCR reads. The repertoire holds about 26,000 distinct CDR3 sequences, with over 7% as singletons. The sample comprised blood, either unsorted or a sorted T cell fraction (not recorded which). The receptor set was obtained from a human donor who was either an allogeneic HSCT recipient or a stem cell or donor lymphocyte infusion donor (not recorded which). It is not recorded whose cells these are; they may come from a transplant donor.

At least ten counts were recorded for this clonotype. The chain carries TRBV20-1 and TRBJ2-2; 7 nucleotides align to TRBD2. CDR1 and CDR2 from the germline V gene are DFQATT and SNEGSKA (reference sequence). Trimming removed 0 bases from V and 5 bases from J; junction bases left unmatched: 12. CDR3 length: 17 residues. The CDR3 spells CSARDLRGAGYTGELFF. CDR3 nucleotides: TGCAGTGCTAGAGATCTTCGCGGAGCGGGATATACCGGGGAGCTGTTTTTT.

This clonotype was picked up many times. The chain recombines TRBV6-2 or TRBV6-3 with TRBJ2-1, with D perhaps matching TRBD2 (6 bases). V was pared by 2 bases and J by 4 bases, with 15 bases between. CDR1 is MNHEY and CDR2 is SVGEGT in the germline V gene. The length of the CDR3 is 16 residues. This chain's CDR3 is CASSYVSGSEYNEQFF. The CDR3 nucleotides read TGTGCCAGCAGTTACGTCTCCGGGAGTGAATACAATGAGCAGTTCTTC.

This clonotype was counted only a few times. CDR3 sequence reads: CSVKLGATNEKLFF. CDR3 nucleotide sequence: TGCAGTGTGAAGCTGGGGGCAACTAATGAAAAACTGTTTTTT. The rearrangement uses TRBV20-1 and TRBJ1-4; TRBD1 might be the D (5 bases). The CDR3 covers 14 residues. Germline values: CDR1 DFQATT, CDR2 SNEGSKA (reference sequence). Between the trimmed V and J ends, which lost 7 bases and 0 bases, there was a span of 12 bases.

This clonotype was seen more than once but under ten times. The chain uses TRBV7-9 and TRBJ1-2; 10 bases are shared with TRBD1. V gave up 5 bases and J gave up 0 bases; unmatched junction bases: 3. CDR1 is SEHNR and CDR2 is FQNEAQ in the germline V gene (reference sequence). The CDR3 length is 15 residues. The CDR3 sequence is CASSKGTGANYGYTF. Here the CDR3 DNA reads TGTGCCAGCAGCAAGGGGACAGGGGCTAACTATGGCTACACCTTC. The full variable domain, rest sourced from reference TRBV7-9 and TRBJ1-2, is DTGVSQNPRHKITKRGQNVTFRCDPISEHNRLYWYRQTLGQGPEFLTYFQNEAQLEKSRLLSDRFSAERPKGSFSTLEIQRTEQGDSAMYLCASSKGTGANYGYTFGSGTRLTVV.

This clonotype was observed at least ten times. The rearrangement joins TRBV7-3 to TRBJ2-1, with D tentatively TRBD2 (5 bases). Germline CDR1 and CDR2: SGHTA and FQGTGA. The CDR3 consists of 14 residues. Trimming took 5 bases from V and 5 from J, leaving 13 bases between them. DNA of the CDR3: TGTGCCAGCAGCCGTGACTATATGGACAATGAGCAGTTCTTC. This encodes CASSRDYMDNEQFF.

This clonotype was seen many times. The chain uses TRBV7-3 and TRBJ2-2, with 12 bases matching TRBD2. The CDR3 has 15 amino acids. J lost 4 bases, V lost 8 bases, and 5 bases had no gene match. The V gene's germline CDR1 is SGHTA and CDR2 FQGTGA. DNA of the CDR3: TGTGCCAGCGCTGGGGGACTAGCGGGCACCGGGGAGCTGTTTTTT. Translation gives CASAGGLAGTGELFF. Using reference TRBV7-3 and TRBJ2-2 for the parts outside the CDR3, the full variable domain is GAGVSQTPSNKVTEKGKYVELRCDPISGHTALYWYRQSLGQGPEFLIYFQGTGAADDSGLPNDRFFAVRPEGSVSTLKIQRTERGDSAVYLCASAGGLAGTGELFFGEGSRLTVL.

This clonotype was seen more than once but under ten times. The rearrangement uses TRBV7-3 and TRBJ2-1; D is possibly TRBD2 (6 bases). This CDR3 has 14 amino acids. Germline CDR1 SGHTA, CDR2 FQGTGA. Trimming cost V 2 bases and J 10 bases, with 15 bases left between them. CDR3 sequence reads: CASSLWGDLGEQFF. Written as DNA, the CDR3 is TGTGCCAGCAGCTTATGGGGGGACTTGGGGGAGCAGTTCTTC.

The sample holds many counts of this clonotype. V usage is TRBV2 and J usage is TRBJ2-1; 10 positions match TRBD1. J was trimmed by 4 bases and V by 8 bases; bases with no gene match: 2. The CDR3 contains 13 residues. From germline, CDR1 is SNHLY and CDR2 FYNNEI. The CDR3 sequence is CASGGQGYNEQFF. CDR3 nucleotides: TGTGCCAGCGGGGGACAGGGGTACAATGAGCAGTTCTTC.

The table lists this clonotype with many counts. The V call is TRBV11-1, the J call TRBJ2-5, with D perhaps TRBD2 (6 bases). V gave up 5 bases and J gave up 4 bases, with 11 bases separating them. The CDR3 sequence is 13 residues long. The germline V gene encodes CDR1 SGHAT and CDR2 FQDESV (reference sequence). CDR3 DNA sequence: TGTGCCAGCAGCACCGGGGGTGGAGAGACCCAGTACTTC. Its translation is CASSTGGGETQYF.

This clonotype was counted between two and nine times. The chain has TRBV6-2 or TRBV6-3 and TRBJ1-5; tentatively, D is TRBD1 (6 bases). This CDR3 comprises 17 residues. Trimming took 6 bases from V and 0 from J, leaving 18 bases between them. CDR1 is MNHEY and CDR2 is SVGEGT in the germline V gene. The CDR3 loop is CASRRSDRQYSNQPQHF. In nucleotides, the CDR3 is TGTGCCAGCAGAAGATCGGACAGACAATATAGCAATCAGCCCCAGCATTTT.